This TCR beta chain is from a study of blood T cell repertoires in COVID-19. The CDR3 sequence is 15 residues long. Germline V lookup: CDR1 SGHRS, CDR2 YFSETQ. The V end was cut by 1 base, the J end by 4 bases, with 14 bases between. The protocol was immunoSEQ multiplex PCR, while the TCRdb copy is restricted to in-frame clones and leaves out a portion. The profile shows 350,000 or so clones, about nine tenths of them singletons. The sequencing sample was made of PBMCs or T cells enriched from blood (not recorded which). The receptor comes from a woman aged 25 to 39 who had been exposed to COVID-19. The J gene is TRBJ2-5, the V gene TRBV5-1; D might be TRBD2 (6 bases). CDR3 sequence reads: CASSLRGSGGETQYF. The CDR3 bases are TGCGCCAGCAGCTTGCGGGGGAGTGGGGGAGAGACCCAGTACTTC.